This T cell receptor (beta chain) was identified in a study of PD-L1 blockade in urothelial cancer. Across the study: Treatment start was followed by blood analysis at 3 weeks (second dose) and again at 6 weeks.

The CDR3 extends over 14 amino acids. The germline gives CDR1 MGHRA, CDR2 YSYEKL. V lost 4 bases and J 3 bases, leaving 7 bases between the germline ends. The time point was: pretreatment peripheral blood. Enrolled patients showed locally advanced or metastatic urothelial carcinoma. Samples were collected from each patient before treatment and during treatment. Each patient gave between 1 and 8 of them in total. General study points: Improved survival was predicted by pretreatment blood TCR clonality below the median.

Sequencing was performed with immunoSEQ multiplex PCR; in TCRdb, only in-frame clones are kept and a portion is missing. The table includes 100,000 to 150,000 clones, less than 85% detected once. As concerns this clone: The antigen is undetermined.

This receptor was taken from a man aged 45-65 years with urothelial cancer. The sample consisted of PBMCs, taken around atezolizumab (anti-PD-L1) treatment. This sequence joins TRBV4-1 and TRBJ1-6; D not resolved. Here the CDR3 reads CASSLDNYNSPLHF. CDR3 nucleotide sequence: TGCGCCAGCAGCCTCGACAACTATAATTCACCCCTCCACTTT.